This T cell receptor beta chain appears in the sequencing data of a study of cytomegalovirus exposure and HLA in healthy donors. It was with 60 Vbeta and 13 Jbeta primers that the PCR ran. Method: immunoSEQ multiplex PCR; TCRdb's copy keeps in-frame clones and lacks some. The sample records some 150,000 clones, roughly 80% being singletons. Findings of the study overall: Confirmation was obtained in vitro that a few CMV-associated chains are specific for CMV antigens.

A note on this clone: Its antigen is currently unknown. The junction departs from germline at one end; a sequencing error may be responsible.

The germline CDR1 and CDR2 sequences are SEHNR and FQNEAQ (reference sequence). The CDR3 runs to 12 residues. The receptor comes from a man aged 40-49 years in good health and CMV-seropositive. The sequenced material came from PBMCs. The J gene is TRBJ1-4, the V gene TRBV7-9; D is unclear. The CDR3 region has the DNA TGTTCCAGCAGCCTGAGAGGTGAAAAACTGTTTTTT. It is translated as CSSSLRGEKLFF.